The entry that follows covers one T cell receptor beta chain sequence. The antigen this receptor binds is unknown. Base qualities are not provided; no much larger clone lies one nucleotide away. The library came from PCR. The sample was run on a NextSeq 500. TCRdb cleaned the public reads at Q25 with fastp, built clones with MiXCR and kept in-frame beta chains. All rows with the same CDR3 protein become a single entry with the most common DNA and genes. The table for this sample lists thousands of distinct CDR3 sequences; about 38% of them were counted only once. About 16% of the sample goes to the ten largest clones. The germline V gene (reference sequence) specifies MNHEY as CDR1 and SMNVEV as CDR2. Including the terminal cysteine and phenylalanine, the CDR3 comprises 16 residues. The only DNA kept is the CDR3, 48 bases in frame from the first base. V ends up 3 bases short and J 7 bases short, with an unmatched junction base count of 8.

The entry originates in a study of immune characterization of retroperitoneal liposarcoma (dated by TCRdb to between 2018 and 2021). Sequenced: tumor tissue. This clonotype originated in a male donor with retroperitoneal liposarcoma. The chain was built from TRBV27 and TRBJ1-6, with TRBD1 matching 8 junction bases. This receptor carries the CDR3 CASSFGADRENSPLHF. The DNA sequence is as follows: TGTGCCAGCAGTTTCGGTGCGGACAGGGAGAATTCACCCCTCCACTTT.